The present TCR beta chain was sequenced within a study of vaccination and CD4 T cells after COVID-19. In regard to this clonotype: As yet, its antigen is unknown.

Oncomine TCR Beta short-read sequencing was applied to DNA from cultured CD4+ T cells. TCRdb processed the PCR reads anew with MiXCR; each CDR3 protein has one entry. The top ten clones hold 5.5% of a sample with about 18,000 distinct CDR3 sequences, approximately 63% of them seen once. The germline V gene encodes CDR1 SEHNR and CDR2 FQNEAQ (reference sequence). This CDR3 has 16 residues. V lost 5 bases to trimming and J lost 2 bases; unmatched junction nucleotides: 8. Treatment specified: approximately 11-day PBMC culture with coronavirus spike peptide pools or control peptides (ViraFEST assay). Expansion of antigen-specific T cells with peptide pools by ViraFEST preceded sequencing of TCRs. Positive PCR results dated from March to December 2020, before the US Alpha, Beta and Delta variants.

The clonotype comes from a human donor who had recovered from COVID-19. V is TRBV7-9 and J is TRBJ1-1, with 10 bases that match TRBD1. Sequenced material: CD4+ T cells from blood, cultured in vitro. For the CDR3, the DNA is TGTGCCAGCAGCCCCCCCGGGACAGGGGACAACACTGAAGCTTTCTTT. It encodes CASSPPGTGDNTEAFF.